This T cell receptor (beta chain) originates from a study of blood T cell repertoires in COVID-19 (dated by TCRdb to about 2020). A note on the overall study: The collaborator samples originated in the United States, Italy and Spain and spanned the acute and convalescent phases of COVID-19. The prospective study material was composed of cDNA or gDNA derived from T cells, B-cell-depleted T cells, or PBMCs. Subjects who had been exposed to COVID-19, were actively infected with it, or had recovered from it provided the deeply sampled blood TCRbeta repertoires that made up the dataset. The repertoires were released in a freely available public database intended as a resource for research on the immune response to SARS-CoV-2. Samples were obtained from the ongoing ImmuneRACE study (first 160 participants) and from over a thousand subjects provided by 6 global collaborators. Sample metadata almost always included a de-identified subject ID, COVID-19 status, age in years and sex. Where HLA class I and class II types were available, the types were taken from metadata supplied by the sample provider, not from assay-based typing.

The collaborating institutions used their own protocols to collect whole blood in K2EDTA tubes. For TCRbeta analysis, collaborators shipped samples in one of three forms: frozen whole blood, isolated PBMCs, or DNA extracted from either of those sample types. The immunoSEQ Assay, a bias-controlled multiplex PCR, was used to amplify TCRbeta CDR3 regions from genomic DNA. Per the source publication's procedure: The number of nucleated cells in each sample was estimated from the amplification of reference gene primers within the assay. Sequence reads were collapsed and filtered to measure the absolute abundance of every unique TCRbeta CDR3 rearrangement. For each sample, productive Simpson clonality was calculated as the square root of Simpson's diversity index across productive rearrangements. The table comes from immuneACCESS by way of TCRdb, which keeps in-frame sequences with V and J called. Part of the clones is missing from these tables; in studies checked, under half for an unresolved V gene and the rest for unknown reasons. V and J calls plus clone size are reproduced from that table; the DNA served to infer D and trimming. The sample yields 60,000 or so clones; roughly 85% were counted once. The ten most abundant clones make up around 20% of the sample.

About this clone itself: Its antigen has not been determined. No much larger clonotype is one base removed from it; base qualities were not supplied.

The full study reports these points: The amount of clinical and demographic metadata varied by source and participant and was provided uncurated.

The junction carries 21 bases between V and J, which are trimmed by 5 bases and 11 bases respectively. The germline V gene gives CDR1 as SGHAT and CDR2 as FQNNGV. From its cysteine to its phenylalanine, the CDR3 spans 14 amino acids. This entry keeps only the CDR3 DNA: 42 bases, framed from base 1. The sequencing input was peripheral blood. The sequence was obtained from a human donor in a cohort sampled during active COVID-19. The chain is made from TRBV11-2 and TRBJ1-1; the D region possibly corresponds to TRBD1 (5 bases align). For the CDR3, the sequence is CASSPQDGGVRAFF. The nucleotides read TGTGCCAGCAGCCCCCAAGACGGGGGAGTTAGGGCTTTCTTT.